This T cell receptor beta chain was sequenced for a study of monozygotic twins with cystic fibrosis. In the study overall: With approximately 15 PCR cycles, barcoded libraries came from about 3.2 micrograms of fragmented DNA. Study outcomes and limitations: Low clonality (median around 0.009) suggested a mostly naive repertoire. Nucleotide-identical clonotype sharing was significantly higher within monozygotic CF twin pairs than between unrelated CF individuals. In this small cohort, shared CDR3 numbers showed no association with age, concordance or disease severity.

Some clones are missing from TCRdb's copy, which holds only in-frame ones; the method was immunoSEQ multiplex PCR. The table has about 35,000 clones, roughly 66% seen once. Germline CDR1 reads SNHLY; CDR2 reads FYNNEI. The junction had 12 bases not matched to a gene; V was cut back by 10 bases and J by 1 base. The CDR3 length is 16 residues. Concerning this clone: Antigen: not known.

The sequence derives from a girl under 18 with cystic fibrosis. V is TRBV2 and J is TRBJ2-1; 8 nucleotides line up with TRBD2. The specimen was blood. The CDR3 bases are TGTGCCATCGAGCGGGAGAGGGGGAGGTCCTACAATGAGCAGTTCTTC. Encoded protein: CAIERERGRSYNEQFF.